This T cell receptor beta chain was recovered during a study of shared T cell receptors in the human thymus. Clones were sequenced by immunoSEQ multiplex PCR, and TCRdb holds only the in-frame ones, with some missing. The sample holds hundreds of thousands of clones, roughly 86% seen once. J lost 1 base, V lost 6 bases, and 12 bases had no gene match. The CDR3 length is 19 residues. CDR1 and CDR2 from the germline V gene are MDHEN and SYDVKM. These same records also appear under a second study, on human thymus T cells. That report notes: Thymic repertoires overlap heavily among unrelated individuals, related research has reported.

The clonotype originates from a boy younger than two with a congenital heart defect. The sample taken for sequencing was thymocytes. V gene TRBV28 combines with J gene TRBJ2-2; 12 bases align to TRBD2. The CDR3 here is CASRRELAGGLVNTGELFF. The CDR3, as DNA: TGTGCCAGCAGACGAGAGCTAGCGGGAGGGCTCGTGAACACCGGGGAGCTGTTTTTT.